The clone carrying this T cell receptor beta chain occurred many times. Assay used: immunoSEQ multiplex PCR; TCRdb lists only in-frame clones, some missing. This sample has more than 200,000 clones, with around 90% found just once. Trimming at V came to 8 bases and at J to 2 bases, leaving 8 bases not matched to a gene. Germline CDR1 and CDR2: MDHEN and SYDVKM. This CDR3 has 15 amino acids. This sample was included in a study of blood T cell repertoires in COVID-19. The chain employs TRBV28 and TRBJ2-7; the match to TRBD1 covers 11 bases. The sequence came from a man under 40 in a cohort exposed to, infected with or recovered from COVID-19 (not recorded which). The sequencing input was PBMCs or T cells enriched from blood (not recorded which). CDR3 loop: CASLGQGAGTYEQYF. DNA for the CDR3: TGTGCCAGCTTAGGACAGGGGGCAGGGACCTACGAGCAGTACTTC.